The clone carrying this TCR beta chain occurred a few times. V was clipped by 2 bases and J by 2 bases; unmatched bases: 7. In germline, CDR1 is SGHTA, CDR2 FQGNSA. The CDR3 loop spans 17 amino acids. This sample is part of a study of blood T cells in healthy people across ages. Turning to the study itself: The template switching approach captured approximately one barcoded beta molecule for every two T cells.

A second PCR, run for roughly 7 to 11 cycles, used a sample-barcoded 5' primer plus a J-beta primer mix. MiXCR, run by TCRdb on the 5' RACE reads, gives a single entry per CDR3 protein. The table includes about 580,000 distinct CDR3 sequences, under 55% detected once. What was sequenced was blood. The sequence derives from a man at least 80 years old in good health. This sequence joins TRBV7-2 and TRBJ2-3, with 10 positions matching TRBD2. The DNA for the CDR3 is TGTGCCAGCAGCTTACCTTTTCTAGCGGGAGTCACAGATACGCAGTATTTT. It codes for CASSLPFLAGVTDTQYF.